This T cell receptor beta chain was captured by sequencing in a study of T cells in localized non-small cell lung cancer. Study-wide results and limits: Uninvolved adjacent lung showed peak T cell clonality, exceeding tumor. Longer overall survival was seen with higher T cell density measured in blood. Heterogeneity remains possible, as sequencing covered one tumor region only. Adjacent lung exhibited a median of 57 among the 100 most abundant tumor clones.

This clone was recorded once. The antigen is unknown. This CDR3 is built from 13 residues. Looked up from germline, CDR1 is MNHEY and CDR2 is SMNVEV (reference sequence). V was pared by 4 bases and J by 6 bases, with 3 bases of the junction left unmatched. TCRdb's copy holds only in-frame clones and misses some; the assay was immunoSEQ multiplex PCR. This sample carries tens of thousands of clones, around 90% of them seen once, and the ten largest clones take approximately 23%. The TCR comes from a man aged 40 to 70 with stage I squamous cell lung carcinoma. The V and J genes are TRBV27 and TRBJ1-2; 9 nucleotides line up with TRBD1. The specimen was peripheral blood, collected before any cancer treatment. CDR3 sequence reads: CASSWGQGDGYTF. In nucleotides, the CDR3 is TGTGCCAGCAGTTGGGGACAGGGTGATGGCTACACCTTC.